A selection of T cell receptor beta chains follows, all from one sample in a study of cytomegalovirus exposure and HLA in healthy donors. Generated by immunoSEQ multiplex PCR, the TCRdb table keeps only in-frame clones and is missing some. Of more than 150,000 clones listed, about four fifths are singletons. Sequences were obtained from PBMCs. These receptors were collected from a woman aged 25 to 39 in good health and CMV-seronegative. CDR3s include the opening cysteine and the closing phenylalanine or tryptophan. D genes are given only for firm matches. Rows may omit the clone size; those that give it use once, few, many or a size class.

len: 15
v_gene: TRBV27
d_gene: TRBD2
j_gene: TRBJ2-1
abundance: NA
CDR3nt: TGTGCCAGCAGTTTAGCGGGGGTTCAGGAAAATGAGCAGTTCTTC
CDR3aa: CASSLAGVQENEQFF

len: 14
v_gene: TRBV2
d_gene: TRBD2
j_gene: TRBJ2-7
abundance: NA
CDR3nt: TGTGCCAGCAGTGCCGAAAGGGGAGGGTACGAGCAGTACTTC
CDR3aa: CASSAERGGYEQYF

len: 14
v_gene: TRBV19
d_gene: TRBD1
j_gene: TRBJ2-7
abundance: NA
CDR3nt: TGTGCCAGTAGTGTGGGACAGGGGGCCTACGAGCAGTACTTC
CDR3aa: CASSVGQGAYEQYF

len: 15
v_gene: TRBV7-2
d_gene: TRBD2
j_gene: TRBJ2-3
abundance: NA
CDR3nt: TGTGCCAGCAGCCCCATGGGAGGGGGCACAGATACGCAGTATTTT
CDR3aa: CASSPMGGGTDTQYF

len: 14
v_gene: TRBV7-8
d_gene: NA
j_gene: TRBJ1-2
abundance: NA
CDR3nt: TGTGCCAGCAGCAGAAGGGAGGGTGACTATGGCTACACCTTC
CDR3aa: CASSRREGDYGYTF

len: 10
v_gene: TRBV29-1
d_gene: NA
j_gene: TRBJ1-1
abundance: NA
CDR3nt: TGCAGCGTTGATTCGGTGGAAGCTTTCTTT
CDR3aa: CSVDSVEAFF

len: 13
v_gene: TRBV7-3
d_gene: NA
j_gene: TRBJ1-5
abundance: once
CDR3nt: TGTGCCAGCAGCTTAACGGAGGGTCAGCCCCAGCATTTT
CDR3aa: CASSLTEGQPQHF

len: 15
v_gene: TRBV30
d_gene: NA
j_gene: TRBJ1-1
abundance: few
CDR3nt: TGTGCCTGGAGACCCTTGACAGGTAGTGGCACTGAAGCTTTCTTT
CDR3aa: CAWRPLTGSGTEAFF

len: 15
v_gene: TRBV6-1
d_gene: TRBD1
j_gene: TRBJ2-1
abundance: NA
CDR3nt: TGTGCCAGCAGTGATGGGACAGCCTACTACAATGAGCAGTTCTTC
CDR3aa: CASSDGTAYYNEQFF

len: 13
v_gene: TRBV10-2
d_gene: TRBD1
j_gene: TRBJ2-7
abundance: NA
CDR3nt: TGCGCCAGCAGTGGAGGACAGGGCTACGAGCAGTACTTC
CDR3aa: CASSGGQGYEQYF

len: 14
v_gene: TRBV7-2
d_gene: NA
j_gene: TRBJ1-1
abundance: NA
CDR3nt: TGTGCCAGCAGCTTATTAGGGAGTCCCCCTGAAGCTTTCTTT
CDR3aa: CASSLLGSPPEAFF

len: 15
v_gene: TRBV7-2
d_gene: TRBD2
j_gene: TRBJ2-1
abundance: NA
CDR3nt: TGTGCCAGCAGCCAACGGGGGGGCCGTTGGAATGAGCAGTTCTTC
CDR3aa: CASSQRGGRWNEQFF

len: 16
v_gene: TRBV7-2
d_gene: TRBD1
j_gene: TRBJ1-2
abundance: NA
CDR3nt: TGTGCCAGCAGCTTTAGAGGCGGAGGACAGGGCTATGGCTACACCTTC
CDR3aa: CASSFRGGGQGYGYTF

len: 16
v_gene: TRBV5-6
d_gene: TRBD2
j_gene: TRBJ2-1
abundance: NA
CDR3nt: TGTGCCAGCAGCTTGGAGCGGGGGAACACCTACAATGAGCAGTTCTTC
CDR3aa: CASSLERGNTYNEQFF

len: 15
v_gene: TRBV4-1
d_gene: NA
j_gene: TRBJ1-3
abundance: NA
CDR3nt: TGCGCCAGCAGCCGCATAGGGGGCTCTGGAAACACCATATATTTT
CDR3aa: CASSRIGGSGNTIYF

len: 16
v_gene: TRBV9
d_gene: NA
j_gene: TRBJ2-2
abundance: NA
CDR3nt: TGTGCCAGCACCCCGTTTATCTCCCCGAACACCGGGGAGCTGTTTTTT
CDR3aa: CASTPFISPNTGELFF

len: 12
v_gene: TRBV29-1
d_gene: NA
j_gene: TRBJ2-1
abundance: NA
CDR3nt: TGCAGCGTTGATGCCCTGAGCAATGAGCAGTTCTTC
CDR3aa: CSVDALSNEQFF

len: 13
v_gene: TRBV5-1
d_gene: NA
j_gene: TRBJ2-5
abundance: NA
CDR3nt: TGCGCCAGCAGCTTGAGAGAGTGGGAGACCCAGTACTTC
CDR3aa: CASSLREWETQYF

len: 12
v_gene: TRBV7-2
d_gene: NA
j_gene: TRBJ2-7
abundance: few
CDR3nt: TGTGCCAGCAGCTTACCTTTTTTCGAGCAGTACTTC
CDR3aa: CASSLPFFEQYF

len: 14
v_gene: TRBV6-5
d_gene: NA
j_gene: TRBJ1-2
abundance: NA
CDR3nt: TGTGCCAGCAGTTACTCGGCCGCGGCCACTGGCTACACCTTC
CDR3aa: CASSYSAAATGYTF

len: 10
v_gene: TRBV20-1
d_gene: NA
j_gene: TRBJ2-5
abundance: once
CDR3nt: TGCAGTGCTGAACGGGAGACCCAGTACTTC
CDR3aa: CSAERETQYF

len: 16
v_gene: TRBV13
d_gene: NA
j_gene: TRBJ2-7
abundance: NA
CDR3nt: TGTGCCAGCAGCTTATGGCGGGGCCCCTCCTCCTACGAGCAGTACTTC
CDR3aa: CASSLWRGPSSYEQYF

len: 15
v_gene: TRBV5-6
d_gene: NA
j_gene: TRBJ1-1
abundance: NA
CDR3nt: TGTGCCAGCAGCCTCCTAGAGACAGAAAGCACTGAAGCTTTCTTT
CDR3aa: CASSLLETESTEAFF

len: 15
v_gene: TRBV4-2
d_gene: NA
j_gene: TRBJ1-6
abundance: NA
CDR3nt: TGTGCCAGCAGCCAAGGGGTTTTGGAACGGCGGGTCCTCCACTTT
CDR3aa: CASSQGVLERRVLHF

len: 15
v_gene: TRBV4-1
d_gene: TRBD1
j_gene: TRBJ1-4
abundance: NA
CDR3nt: TGCGCCAGCAGCCCACCGGGACAGGGGCGGGAAAAACTGTTTTTT
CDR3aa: CASSPPGQGREKLFF

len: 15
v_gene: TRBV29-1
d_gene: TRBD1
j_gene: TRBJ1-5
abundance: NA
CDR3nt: TGCAGCGTTGAAGTTGGGACAGGATCTAATCAGCCCCAGCATTTT
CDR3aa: CSVEVGTGSNQPQHF

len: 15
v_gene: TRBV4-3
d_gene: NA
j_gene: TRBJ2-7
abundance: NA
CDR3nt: TGCGCCAGCAGCCCGAGTACTACAGGGATCTACGAGCAGTACTTC
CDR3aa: CASSPSTTGIYEQYF

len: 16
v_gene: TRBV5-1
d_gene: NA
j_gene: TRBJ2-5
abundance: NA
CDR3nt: TGCGCCAGCAGCTTGGGGGACACATCGTACCAAGAGACCCAGTACTTC
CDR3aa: CASSLGDTSYQETQYF

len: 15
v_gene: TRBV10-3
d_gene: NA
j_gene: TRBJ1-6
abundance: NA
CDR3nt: TGTGCCATCAGTGATATGGGCCTATCTAATTCACCCCTCCACTTT
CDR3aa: CAISDMGLSNSPLHF

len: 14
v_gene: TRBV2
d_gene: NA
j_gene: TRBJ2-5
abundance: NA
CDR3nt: TGTGCCAAGGGAGGAAGGCAGGACCAAGAGACCCAGTACTTC
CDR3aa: CAKGGRQDQETQYF

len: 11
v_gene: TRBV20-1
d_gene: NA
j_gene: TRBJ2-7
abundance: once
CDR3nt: TGCAGTGCCCAACTAACCTACGAGCAGTACTTC
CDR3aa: CSAQLTYEQYF

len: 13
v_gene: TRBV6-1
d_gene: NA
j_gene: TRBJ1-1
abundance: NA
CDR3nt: TGTGCCAGCAAATGGACAGATAACACTGAAGCTTTCTTT
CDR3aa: CASKWTDNTEAFF

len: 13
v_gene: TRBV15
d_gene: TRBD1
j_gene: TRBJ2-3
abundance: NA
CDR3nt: TGTGCCACCCGACAGGGTCCCACAGATACGCAGTATTTT
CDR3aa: CATRQGPTDTQYF

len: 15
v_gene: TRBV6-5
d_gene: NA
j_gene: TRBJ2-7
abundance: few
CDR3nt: TGTGCCAGCAGCCGAGGAACATCTTCTATCTACGAGCAGTACTTC
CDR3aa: CASSRGTSSIYEQYF

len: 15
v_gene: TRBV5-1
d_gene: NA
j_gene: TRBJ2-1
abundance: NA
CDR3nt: TGCGCCAGCAGCTTGGCGCAGGGGGGCTACAATGAGCAGTTCTTC
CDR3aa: CASSLAQGGYNEQFF

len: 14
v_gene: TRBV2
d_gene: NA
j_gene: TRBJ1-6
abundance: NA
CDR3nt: TGTGCCAGCACGGAGACAGCCTTGGGGTCACCCCTCCACTTT
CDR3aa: CASTETALGSPLHF

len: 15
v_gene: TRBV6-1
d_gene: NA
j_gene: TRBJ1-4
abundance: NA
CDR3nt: TGTGCCAGCGGTAGGGGGATAACAACTAATGAAAAACTGTTTTTT
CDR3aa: CASGRGITTNEKLFF

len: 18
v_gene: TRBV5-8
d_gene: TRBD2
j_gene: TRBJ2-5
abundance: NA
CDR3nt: TGTGCCAGCAGCCTCCTCGGGACTAGCGTAGGTTTCCAAGAGACCCAGTACTTC
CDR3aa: CASSLLGTSVGFQETQYF

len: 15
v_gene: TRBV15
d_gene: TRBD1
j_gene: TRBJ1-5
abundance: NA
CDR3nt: TGTGCCACCACCGGGAGAACAGGGGGCAATCAGCCCCAGCATTTT
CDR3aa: CATTGRTGGNQPQHF

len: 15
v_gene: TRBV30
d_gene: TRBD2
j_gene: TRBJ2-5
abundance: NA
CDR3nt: TGTGCCTGGAGTAGGACTAGCGGGTTCCAAGAGACCCAGTACTTC
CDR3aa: CAWSRTSGFQETQYF

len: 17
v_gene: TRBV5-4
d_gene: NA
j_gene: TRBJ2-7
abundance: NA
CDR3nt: TGTGCCAGCAGCTTAGGAGGGGGCGGACTGAAGCTCTACGAGCAGTACTTC
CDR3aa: CASSLGGGGLKLYEQYF

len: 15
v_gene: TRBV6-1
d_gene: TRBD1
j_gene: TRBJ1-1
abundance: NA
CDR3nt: TGTGCCAGCAGTGAGGGGGTCAGGGGGCTCACTGAAGCTTTCTTT
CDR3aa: CASSEGVRGLTEAFF

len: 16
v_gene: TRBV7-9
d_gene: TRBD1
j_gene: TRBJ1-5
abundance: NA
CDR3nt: TGTGCCAGCAGCCCCGGGGACAGGGGAAGCAATCAGCCCCAGCATTTT
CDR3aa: CASSPGDRGSNQPQHF

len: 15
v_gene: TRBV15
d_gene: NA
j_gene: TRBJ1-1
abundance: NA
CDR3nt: TGTGCCACCAGCAGGACCACGGGTATTATGTCTGAAGCTTTCTTT
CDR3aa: CATSRTTGIMSEAFF

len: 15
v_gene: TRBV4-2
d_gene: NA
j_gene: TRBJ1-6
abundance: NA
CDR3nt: TGTGCCAGCAGCCAAGATGGGGAGGGGAGTTCACCCCCCCACTTT
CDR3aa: CASSQDGEGSSPPHF